This section outlines one T cell receptor (beta chain) sequence together with its context. Its cognate antigen is unknown. The CDR3 has 15 residues. The germline V gene has CDR1 SNHLY and CDR2 FYNNEI. Trimming shortened V by 6 bases and J by 6 bases, and 15 bases separated the two germline ends. Single viable CD3+CD4+CD8-CD45RO+ cells were sorted as the memory CD4+ T cells. CD4+ T cells were isolated by positive magnetic selection. As handled by the study authors: Out-of-frame sequences were removed, leaving a few million distinct TCRbeta sequences. Assay used: immunoSEQ multiplex PCR; TCRdb lists only in-frame clones, some missing. Clonal size and the V and J genes are those of that table, whereas D and trimming came from the DNA. Here the sample spans tens of thousands of clones, around 76% being singletons. The data were taken from a study of memory CD4+ T cells and cytomegalovirus serostatus. Regarding the study as a whole: Each of approximately 70 CMV-associated TCRbeta sequences occurred in one to five individuals.

The chain carries TRBV2 and TRBJ1-6; no clear D. Sequenced material: memory CD4+ T cells from blood. This TCR was recovered from an adult in good health and CMV-seropositive. The CDR3 DNA follows: TGTGCCAGCAGCGTAGGACCGGTGGGTAATTCACCCCTCCACTTT. Protein: CASSVGPVGNSPLHF.